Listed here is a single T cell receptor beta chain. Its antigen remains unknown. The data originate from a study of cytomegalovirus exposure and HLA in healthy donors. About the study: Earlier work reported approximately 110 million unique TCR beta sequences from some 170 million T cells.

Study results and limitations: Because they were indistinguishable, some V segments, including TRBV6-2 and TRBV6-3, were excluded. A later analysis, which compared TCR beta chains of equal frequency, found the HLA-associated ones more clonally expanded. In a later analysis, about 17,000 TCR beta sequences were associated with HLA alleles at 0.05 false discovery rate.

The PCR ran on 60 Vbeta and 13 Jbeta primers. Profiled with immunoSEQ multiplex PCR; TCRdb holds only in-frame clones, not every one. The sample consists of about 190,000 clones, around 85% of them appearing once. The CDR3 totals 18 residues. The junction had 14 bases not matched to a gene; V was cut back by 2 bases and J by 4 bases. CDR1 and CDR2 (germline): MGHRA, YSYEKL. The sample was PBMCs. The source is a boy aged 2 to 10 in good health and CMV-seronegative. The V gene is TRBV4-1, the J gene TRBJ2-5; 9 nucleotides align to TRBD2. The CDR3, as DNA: TGCGCCAGCAGCCAACATCCGGGTGATAGCGGGAGAGTAGAGACCCAGTACTTC. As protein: CASSQHPGDSGRVETQYF.